The 19 T cell receptor beta chains below all came from one sample that was sequenced in a study of cytomegalovirus exposure and HLA in healthy donors. Both 60 Vbeta primers and 13 Jbeta primers went into the PCR. The table came from immunoSEQ multiplex PCR; TCRdb's copy has only in-frame clones and leaves some out. The sample carries around 85,000 clones, over 70% recorded once. The specimen sequenced was PBMCs. The receptors were sampled from a man aged 50 to 60 in good health and CMV-seropositive.

The chain carries TRBV5-6 and TRBJ1-3; tentative D call: TRBD1 (6 bases). This CDR3 spans 15 amino acids. V dropped 2 bases and J dropped 4 bases, with 13 bases sitting between them. Germline CDR1 SGHDT, CDR2 YYEEEE. CDR3 nucleotide sequence: TGTGCCAGCAGCTTAGTTGCAGGGGCGGGAAACACCATATATTTT. Protein: CASSLVAGAGNTIYF.

This chain joins TRBV10-3 and TRBJ1-1; tentative D call: TRBD1 (6 bases). V lost 0 bases and J 1 base, leaving 9 bases between the germline ends. Germline assignment: CDR1 ENHRY and CDR2 SYGVKD. This CDR3 has 15 residues. CDR3 residues: CAISESGGGNTEAFF. DNA of the CDR3: TGTGCCATCAGTGAGTCAGGGGGGGGGAACACTGAAGCTTTCTTT.

The chain links TRBV5-1 to TRBJ1-1; maybe TRBD1 (6 bases). CDR1 is SGHRS and CDR2 is YFSETQ in the germline V gene. V lost 2 bases, J lost 6 bases, and 17 bases lay in between. There are 15 residues in the CDR3. The CDR3 nucleotides are TGCGCCAGCAGCTTCCAGACAGGAATGGAATCTGAAGCTTTCTTT. Protein sequence: CASSFQTGMESEAFF. The complete variable domain, with remaining parts taken from reference TRBV5-1 and TRBJ1-1, reads KAGVTQTPRYLIKTRGQQVTLSCSPISGHRSVSWYQQTPGQGLQFLFEYFSETQRNKGNFPGRFSGRQFSNSRSEMNVSTLELGDSALYLCASSFQTGMESEAFFGQGTRLTVV.

The rearrangement links TRBV5-1 to TRBJ2-1, with 9 positions matching TRBD1. The V and J ends lost 7 bases and 5 bases, in that order; junction bases with no gene match: 10. Germline-derived CDR1 and CDR2 are SGHRS and YFSETQ. The CDR3 runs 15 residues. The CDR3 here is CASRRPGQGDNEQFF. CDR3 nucleotides: TGCGCCAGCCGTAGACCGGGACAGGGAGACAATGAGCAGTTCTTC.

The table lists this clone with a count of one. V gene TRBV19 combines with J gene TRBJ1-5; D is unresolved. V gave up 2 bases and J gave up 2 bases, with 10 bases separating them. This CDR3 contains 15 residues. CDR1 LNHDA and CDR2 SQIVND come from the germline V gene (reference sequence). CDR3 DNA: TGTGCCAGTAGTATACGGAGCCCGCGCAATCAGCCCCAGCATTTT. This codes for CASSIRSPRNQPQHF.

This clone was found a few times. CDR3 DNA: TGTGCCAGCAGCCAAGGATGGGGACACTACGAGCAGTACTTC. It is translated as CASSQGWGHYEQYF. The J gene is TRBJ2-7, the V gene TRBV14, with a possible D match to TRBD1 (6 bases). The V end was cut by 1 base, the J end by 3 bases, with 10 bases between. The CDR3 consists of 14 residues. Germline V gene lookup returns CDR1 SGHDN and CDR2 FVKESK.

The rearrangement links TRBV20-1 to TRBJ1-1; D may be TRBD1 (5 bases). V shed 5 bases and J shed 4 bases, with 8 bases lying between them. The CDR3 runs 11 residues. Germline CDR1 reads DFQATT; CDR2 reads SNEGSKA (reference sequence). The CDR3 DNA follows: TGCAGTGCTCGCGACAGCACTGAAGCTTTCTTT. It translates to CSARDSTEAFF.

The V gene is TRBV2, the J gene TRBJ2-5, with TRBD2 identical over 9 bases. The J call may be wrong; the DNA end is better matched by TRBJ2-7. From germline, CDR1 is SNHLY and CDR2 FYNNEI. This CDR3 comprises 18 residues. For the CDR3, the DNA is TGTGCCAGCAGTGTGTTGCTGTCGGGACTAGCACTTTCCTACGAGCAGTACTTC. Residues: CASSVLLSGLALSYEQYF.

This chain joins TRBV4-1 and TRBJ2-7; 8 positions match TRBD2. The CDR3 sequence is 14 residues long. CDR1 is MGHRA, CDR2 YSYEKL, per germline. Unmatched junction bases numbered 3, after V lost 4 bases and J lost 1 base. The CDR3 DNA reads as TGCGCCAGCAGCCTCGAGCGGGAGTCCTACGAGCAGTACTTC. Its translation is CASSLERESYEQYF.

This chain joins TRBV9 and TRBJ2-1, with 8 bases that match TRBD2. Germline V CDR1 and CDR2: SGDLS, YYNGEE. V gave up 0 bases and J gave up 0 bases; unmatched junction bases: 5. The CDR3 has 17 residues. The CDR3 here is CASSVAPTSDSYNEQFF. The DNA for the CDR3 is TGTGCCAGCAGCGTAGCCCCGACTAGCGACTCCTACAATGAGCAGTTCTTC. Variable domain in full (rest from reference TRBV9 and TRBJ2-1): DSGVTQTPKHLITATGQRVTLRCSPRSGDLSVYWYQQSLDQGLQFLIQYYNGEERAKGNILERFSAQQFPDLHSELNLSSLELGDSALYFCASSVAPTSDSYNEQFFGPGTRLTVL.

The chain employs TRBV7-3 and TRBJ2-1; D is uncertain. Germline-derived CDR1 and CDR2 are SGHTA and FQGTGA. This CDR3 is 14 amino acids long. Trimming shortened V by 2 bases and J by 5 bases, and 10 bases separated the two germline ends. The CDR3 bases are TGTGCCAGCAGCTTAGATATACAGAACAATGAGCAGTTCTTC. This encodes CASSLDIQNNEQFF.

Worth noting for this clone: At one boundary the junction diverges from the germline segment, which might be a read error. The chain is built from TRBV10-3 and TRBJ1-1, with D maybe TRBD1 (6 bases). This CDR3 contains 13 residues. CDR1 is ENHRY, CDR2 SYGVKD, per germline. The CDR3 region has the DNA TGTGCCGTCAGCCTGACAGGGAACACTGAAGCTTTCTTT. This translates into CAVSLTGNTEAFF.

The J gene is TRBJ1-4, the V gene TRBV19; D is unresolved. Trimming left V 3 bases short and J 8 bases short, with 10 bases between. This CDR3 region has 13 residues. Germline V gives CDR1 LNHDA, CDR2 SQIVND (reference sequence). CDR3 in DNA: TGTGCCAGTAGTATTAATCTGGGCGAAAAACTGTTTTTT. Translated, it gives CASSINLGEKLFF.

The chain couples TRBV7-9 to TRBJ2-3; 9 bases match TRBD1. Germline loops: CDR1 SEHNR, CDR2 FQNEAQ (reference sequence). Germline trimming cut 4 bases from V and 4 bases from J; bases unmatched to any gene: 6. The CDR3 loop spans 15 amino acids. CDR3 coding DNA: TGTGCCAGCAGCTGGGACAGGGATTCCCCAGATACGCAGTATTTT. Translating it yields CASSWDRDSPDTQYF. Full variable domain (outside the CDR3, taken from reference TRBV7-9 and TRBJ2-3): DTGVSQNPRHKITKRGQNVTFRCDPISEHNRLYWYRQTLGQGPEFLTYFQNEAQLEKSRLLSDRFSAERPKGSFSTLEIQRTEQGDSAMYLCASSWDRDSPDTQYFGPGTRLTVL.

This chain links TRBV9 with TRBJ1-2; the match to TRBD1 covers 7 bases. Germline values: CDR1 SGDLS, CDR2 YYNGEE. J was trimmed by 5 bases and V by 0 bases; bases with no gene match: 4. The CDR3 is made up of 14 amino acids. This chain's CDR3 is CASSVDQGGYGYTF. The CDR3 DNA follows: TGTGCCAGCAGCGTAGATCAGGGGGGATATGGCTACACCTTC. Complete variable domain (other parts from reference TRBV9 and TRBJ1-2): DSGVTQTPKHLITATGQRVTLRCSPRSGDLSVYWYQQSLDQGLQFLIQYYNGEERAKGNILERFSAQQFPDLHSELNLSSLELGDSALYFCASSVDQGGYGYTFGSGTRLTVV.

V and J are TRBV4-3 and TRBJ1-3, with no clear D. Trimming removed 0 bases from V and 0 bases from J, with 6 bases in between. CDR1 and CDR2 (germline): LGHNA, YSLEER. This CDR3 has 15 residues. CDR3 nucleotide sequence: TGCGCCAGCAGCCAAGAAGGGAGCTCTGGAAACACCATATATTTT. It codes for CASSQEGSSGNTIYF.

The chain links TRBV11-2 to TRBJ2-3; tentative D call: TRBD2 (6 bases). Trimming stripped 3 bases from V and 2 bases from J, with 12 bases between. Germline V CDR1 and CDR2: SGHAT, FQNNGV. This CDR3 spans 15 amino acids. CDR3 coding DNA: TGTGCCAGCAGCTTCCCGGGAGAGACCACAGATACGCAGTATTTT. Translated, it gives CASSFPGETTDTQYF.

This clone was counted only a few times. The CDR3 reads CSVVLAGGPREQYF. CDR3 nucleotides: TGCAGCGTTGTTTTAGCGGGAGGGCCGCGTGAGCAGTACTTC. This chain uses TRBV29-1 with TRBJ2-7; 11 bases agree with TRBD2. The CDR3 length is 14 residues. J gave up 7 bases and V 4 bases, and 9 bases lay outside the gene matches. CDR1 is SQVTM, CDR2 ANQGSEA, per germline.

The chain is built from TRBV30 and TRBJ1-5, with 8 positions matching TRBD1. This CDR3 region has 14 residues. CDR1 and CDR2 (germline): GTSNPN, SVGIG (reference sequence). After removal of 5 bases from V and 7 bases from J, the junction contained 10 bases not matched to a gene. Here the CDR3 reads CAWGLGQGGQPQHF. The CDR3 DNA reads as TGTGCCTGGGGACTTGGACAGGGAGGCCAGCCCCAGCATTTT.